This T cell receptor beta chain is from a study of shared clonotypes between healthy human individuals. About the study: Participating donors consisted of two women and a few men aged 18 to 49.

The data were produced by immunoSEQ multiplex PCR, yet TCRdb's version contains in-frame clones alone and is incomplete. The sample contains roughly 1.5 million clones, under 99% of which appear only once. V trimming: 3 bases; J trimming: 0 bases; junction bases outside the gene matches: 7. In germline, CDR1 is SGHAT, CDR2 FQNNGV. This CDR3 comprises 17 residues. The chain employs TRBV11-2 and TRBJ2-4; 8 positions match TRBD1. Sequences were obtained from naive CD4+ T cells sorted from blood. Sample subset: CD45RA+ positively selected. The source is a man aged 25 to 45 in good health. The CDR3 region is CASSFRTGILAKNIQYF. CDR3 bases: TGTGCCAGCAGCTTCCGGACAGGGATATTAGCCAAAAACATTCAGTACTTC.